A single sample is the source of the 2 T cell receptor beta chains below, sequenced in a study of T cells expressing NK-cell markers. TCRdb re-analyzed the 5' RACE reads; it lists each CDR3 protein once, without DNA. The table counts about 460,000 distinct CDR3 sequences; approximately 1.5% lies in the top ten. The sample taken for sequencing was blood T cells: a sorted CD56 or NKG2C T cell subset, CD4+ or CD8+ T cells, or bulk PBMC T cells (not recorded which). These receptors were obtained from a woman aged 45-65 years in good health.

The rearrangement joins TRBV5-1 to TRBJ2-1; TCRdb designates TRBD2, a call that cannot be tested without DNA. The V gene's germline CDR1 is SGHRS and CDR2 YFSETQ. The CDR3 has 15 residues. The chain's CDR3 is CASSLAGDSGRKQFF.

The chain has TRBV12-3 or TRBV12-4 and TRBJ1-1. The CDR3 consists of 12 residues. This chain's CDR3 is CASSLVGSEAFF.